The TCR beta chain under discussion was sequenced for a study of T-cell memory formation after mild COVID-19. As for the study in general: TCR clusters were largely donor specific. Findings and caveats of the study: Balance between CD4 and CD8 was seen in clones contracting day 15 to 85, and a CD4+ lean was seen in later expanders. CD4+ contracting clones lay mainly in CM and EM, CD8+ ones in EMRA.

V shed 0 bases and J shed 7 bases, with 13 bases lying between them. The CDR3 contains 14 residues. Germline lookup yields CDR1 MGHRA and CDR2 YSYEKL. This clonotype was detected a few times. Its antigen is not known. The authors produced TCR alpha and TCR beta cDNA libraries with sample barcodes and UMIs by 5'RACE using constant-segment primers. TCRdb reprocessed the 5' RACE reads with MiXCR, giving one entry per CDR3 protein. This table has tens of thousands of distinct CDR3 sequences, 9.5% to 15% appearing once. V usage is TRBV4-1 and J usage is TRBJ2-7; D is possibly TRBD2 (5 bases). Sequenced input: PBMCs or a T cell subset sorted from them (not recorded which). The sequence derives from a man younger than 30 who had mild COVID-19 (a few samples of this study predate the infection). Cell type and time point are not known. CDR3 DNA: TGCGCCAGCAGCCAAGATTTATCGAGAGGGGAGCAGTACTTC. It specifies CASSQDLSRGEQYF.